Listed here are 15 T cell receptor beta chains from one sample, sequenced in a study of T cell clonality in common variable immunodeficiency. The method was immunoSEQ multiplex PCR; TCRdb's version includes in-frame clones alone and lacks a portion of them. The profile covers tens of thousands of clones, none occurring a single time. Input material: peripheral blood mononuclear cells. The receptors stem from a person aged 18 to 70 in good health.

As regards this clone: The CDR3 is cut off 3 residues early in the read; its end comes from the germline J gene. This chain uses TRBV2 with TRBJ1-5; the match to TRBD1 covers 7 bases. The CDR3 contains 15 residues. Looked up from germline, CDR1 is SNHLY and CDR2 is FYNNEI. V trimming: 4 bases; J trimming: 6 bases; junction bases outside the gene matches: 9. CDR3 sequence reads: CASSAYTGVSQPQHF. The sequenced part of the CDR3 DNA is TGTGCCAGCAGTGCCTATACAGGGGTGAGTCAGCCC.

This clone was seen repeatedly, ten times or more. The read falls 3 residues short of the CDR3 end, and the missing part is taken from the germline J gene. This chain links TRBV5-4 with TRBJ2-7; 8 bases map to TRBD2. The length of the CDR3 is 14 residues. Germline assignment: CDR1 SGHNT and CDR2 YYREEE (reference sequence). Trimming cost V 2 bases and J 2 bases; bases outside gene matches: 3. The CDR3 DNA, read in part, is TGTGCCAGCAGCTTCCGGGGGGGAGCCTACGAG. This sequence encodes CASSFRGGAYE. The CDR3 in full is CASSFRGGAYEQYF.

In its sample, this clone was seen many times. Sequencing ends 3 residues short of the CDR3 end; the germline J gene provides the rest. The chain uses TRBV30 and TRBJ1-6, with D possibly matching TRBD1 (5 bases). This CDR3 is built from 15 residues. The germline CDR1 and CDR2 sequences are GTSNPN and SVGIG (reference sequence). V dropped 0 bases and J dropped 6 bases, with 12 bases sitting between them. This chain's CDR3 is CAWSVGQGTNSPLHF. The sequenced part of the CDR3 DNA is TGTGCCTGGAGTGTAGGGCAGGGAACTAATTCACCC.

As for this clone: The read is 3 residues too short to cover the CDR3 end, so that end is filled in from the germline J gene. This sequence joins TRBV7-2 and TRBJ2-4, with TRBD1 matching 7 bases. Looked up from germline, CDR1 is SGHTA and CDR2 is FQGNSA. The length of the CDR3 is 14 residues. CDR3 loop: CASSRQGDLYGQYF. The CDR3 DNA, read in part, is TGTGCCAGCAGCCGACAGGGCGATCTCTATGGT.

This clone has at least ten counts. The CDR3 end is not reached by the read, which stops 3 residues before it; the germline J gene fills it in. The chain recombines TRBV19 with TRBJ1-1; 9 nucleotides line up with TRBD1. CDR3 length: 18 residues. The V gene's germline CDR1 is LNHDA and CDR2 SQIVND (reference sequence). V shed 4 bases, J shed 3 bases, and the junction held 15 bases outside the gene matches. CDR3 DNA, as far as it was read: TGTGCCAGTAGTACTCACAGGGGGCAGGGTATAAGGGACACTGAA. Amino acids: CASSTHRGQGIRDTE. The entire CDR3 is CASSTHRGQGIRDTEAFF.

This clone was counted at least ten times. The CDR3 end falls 3 residues outside the read, so it is completed with the germline J gene. The chain is built from TRBV2 and TRBJ1-1; TRBD1 matches 9 bases. The germline gives CDR1 SNHLY, CDR2 FYNNEI. V trimming: 5 bases; J trimming: 3 bases; junction bases outside the gene matches: 1. CDR3 length: 13 amino acids. The part of the CDR3 DNA that was read is TGTGCCAGCAGTCGGACAGGGGACACTGAA. It specifies CASSRTGDTE. The whole CDR3 protein reads CASSRTGDTEAFF.

This clone was counted ten times or more. From the germline J gene comes the end of the CDR3, since the read stops 3 residues before it. The rearrangement joins TRBV13 to TRBJ2-1; a possible D gene is TRBD2 (6 bases). CDR3 length equals 14 residues. Trimming took 0 bases from V and 6 from J, leaving 9 bases between them. CDR1 is PRHDT, CDR2 FYEKMQ, per germline (reference sequence). The covered CDR3 bases are TGTGCCAGCAGCTTAGGGACTAGACCCAATGAG. Translation: CASSLGTRPNE. Given in full, the CDR3 is CASSLGTRPNEQFF.

This clone was counted many times. The missing CDR3 end, 3 residues past where the read stops, is filled in from the germline J gene. The chain uses TRBV30 and TRBJ2-7, with 10 bases lining up with TRBD1. Germline V gives CDR1 GTSNPN, CDR2 SVGIG (reference sequence). V lost 2 bases and J lost 6; bases outside the gene matches: 10. The CDR3 loop spans 15 amino acids. The CDR3: CAWSLGTGEVAEQYF. CDR3 DNA (partial): TGTGCCTGGAGTCTAGGGACAGGGGAGGTCGCCGAG.

This clone showed up many times. The read ends 3 residues early relative to the CDR3; the germline J gene fills the gap. The rearrangement joins TRBV5-5 to TRBJ2-4; 7 positions match TRBD2. The CDR3 spans 15 residues. V shed 0 bases, J shed 8 bases, and the junction held 8 bases outside the gene matches. CDR1 is SGHKS, CDR2 YYEKEE, per germline (reference sequence). The CDR3 protein is CASSLEPGRVDIQYF. The DNA read from the CDR3 is TGTGCCAGCAGCTTGGAACCAGGGAGGGTGGACATT.

The sample holds many counts of this clone. The read terminates 3 residues ahead of where the CDR3 ends, so the germline J gene completes it. The chain couples TRBV11-2 to TRBJ1-4; 7 nucleotides agree with TRBD1. V was clipped by 3 bases and J by 4 bases; unmatched bases: 2. CDR1 is SGHAT and CDR2 is FQNNGV in the germline V gene. The CDR3 extends over 14 amino acids. CDR3 DNA, as far as it was read: TGTGCCAGCAGCTTGACAGGGATTAATGAAAAA. Amino acids: CASSLTGINEK. The CDR3 in its entirety is CASSLTGINEKLFF.

At least ten counts were recorded for this clone. The sequence runs out 3 residues before the end of the CDR3; the remainder is reconstructed from the germline J gene. The rearrangement uses TRBV19 and TRBJ1-5; perhaps TRBD1 as D (5 bases). Trimming removed 5 bases at V and 4 bases at J, with 15 bases between. The germline gives CDR1 LNHDA, CDR2 SQIVND (reference sequence). This CDR3 comprises 15 residues. CDR3 DNA, as far as it was read: TGTGCCAGTAGTCTTGGGGTCAGGGAAAATCAGCCC. It specifies CASSLGVRENQP. The complete CDR3 protein is CASSLGVRENQPQHF.

This clone was picked up many times. The CDR3 goes on 3 residues after the read ends, and that part is filled in from the germline J gene. V gene TRBV30 combines with J gene TRBJ2-1; D ambiguous. The CDR3 sequence is 11 residues long. Germline V lookup: CDR1 GTSNPN, CDR2 SVGIG (reference sequence). The ends were cut back, 0 bases at V and 9 bases at J, with 6 bases in the middle. CDR3 sequence reads: CAWSVVSEQFF. The CDR3 bases that were read are TGTGCCTGGAGTGTAGTTAGTGAG.

This clone was observed at least ten times. The DNA ends 3 residues before the CDR3 does, and the rest of the CDR3 is filled in from the germline J gene. The chain couples TRBV7-9 to TRBJ2-5; TRBD2 aligns across 7 bases. Unmatched junction bases numbered 6, after V lost 11 bases and J lost 3 bases. The CDR3 runs to 12 residues. Germline CDR1 and CDR2: SEHNR and FQNEAQ (reference sequence). CDR3 sequence reads: CAVLAGEETQYF. CDR3 DNA, as far as it was read: TGTGCCGTTCTGGCGGGGGAAGAGACC.

This clone came up many times. With the read ending 3 residues before the CDR3 end, the germline J gene is used to fill in that end. This chain links TRBV4-2 with TRBJ2-3; 10 nucleotides agree with TRBD2. CDR3 length: 16 residues. Unmatched junction bases numbered 5, after V lost 1 base and J lost 4 bases. The germline CDR1 and CDR2 sequences are LGHNA and YNFKEQ. CDR3 bases read: TGTGCCAGCAGCCAAGTGTCTAGCGGGGGTCCAGATACG. Protein product: CASSQVSSGGPDT. The CDR3 as a whole reads CASSQVSSGGPDTQYF.

The table lists this clone with many counts. The CDR3 is cut off 3 residues early in the read; its end comes from the germline J gene. This chain uses TRBV5-6 with TRBJ2-1; 8 bases align to TRBD2. The CDR3 runs 15 residues. Germline V gene sequence: CDR1 SGHDT, CDR2 YYEEEE. Trimming cost V 1 base and J 4 bases; bases outside gene matches: 4. CDR3 DNA (partial): TGTGCCAGCAGCTTGACTAGCGGAACATACAATGAG. It specifies CASSLTSGTYNE. The CDR3 in its entirety is CASSLTSGTYNEQFF. Drawing the rest from reference TRBV5-6 and TRBJ2-1, the complete variable domain is DAGVTQSPTHLIKTRGQQVTLRCSPKSGHDTVSWYQQALGQGPQFIFQYYEEEERQRGNFPDRFSGHQFPNYSSELNVNALLLGDSALYLCASSLTSGTYNEQFFGPGTRLTVL.